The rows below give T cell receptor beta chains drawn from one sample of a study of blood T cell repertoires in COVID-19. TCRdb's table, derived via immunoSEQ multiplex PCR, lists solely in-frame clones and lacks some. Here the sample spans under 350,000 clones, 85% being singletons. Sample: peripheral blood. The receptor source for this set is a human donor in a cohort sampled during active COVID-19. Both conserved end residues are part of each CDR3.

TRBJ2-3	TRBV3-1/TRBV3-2	CASSQQAGGTDTQYF
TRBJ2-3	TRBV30	CAWSGQYSTDTQYF
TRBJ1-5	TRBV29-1	CSVGQGANQPQHF
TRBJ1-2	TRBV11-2	CASRFGDSRGYTF
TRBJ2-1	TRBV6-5	CASSPGGSYNEQFF
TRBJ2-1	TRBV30	CAWSALAGVGNEQFF
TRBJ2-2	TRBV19	CASSTRGAGVGTGELFF
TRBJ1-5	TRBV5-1	CASSPGDSNQPQHF
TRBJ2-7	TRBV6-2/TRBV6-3	CASSVPGTGPLRREQYF
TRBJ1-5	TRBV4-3	CASSQENTVDQPQHF
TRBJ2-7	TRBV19	CASNTGRAGRSHEQYF
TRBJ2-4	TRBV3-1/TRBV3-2	CASSQAGTSGRKENIQYF
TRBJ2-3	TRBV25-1	CASSISSGGTDTQYF
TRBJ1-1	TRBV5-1	CASAWGVNTEAFF
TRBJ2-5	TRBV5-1	CASSLGSPGETQYF
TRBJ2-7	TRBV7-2	CASSYTDLPYEQYF
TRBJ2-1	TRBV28	CASSNRGRVNEQFF
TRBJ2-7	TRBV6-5	CASSFMGREQYF
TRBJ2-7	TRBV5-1	CASSLDRGGRDEQYF
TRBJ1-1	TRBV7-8	CASSQTGGQNTEAFF
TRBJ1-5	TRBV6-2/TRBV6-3	CASSRMTGYSNQPQHF
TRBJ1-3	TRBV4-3	CASSQGLSSGNTIYF
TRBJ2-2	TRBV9	CASSSRQNPFVTGELFF
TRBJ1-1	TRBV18	CASRNGLNTEAFF
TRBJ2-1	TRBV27	CASSYARGIFEQFF